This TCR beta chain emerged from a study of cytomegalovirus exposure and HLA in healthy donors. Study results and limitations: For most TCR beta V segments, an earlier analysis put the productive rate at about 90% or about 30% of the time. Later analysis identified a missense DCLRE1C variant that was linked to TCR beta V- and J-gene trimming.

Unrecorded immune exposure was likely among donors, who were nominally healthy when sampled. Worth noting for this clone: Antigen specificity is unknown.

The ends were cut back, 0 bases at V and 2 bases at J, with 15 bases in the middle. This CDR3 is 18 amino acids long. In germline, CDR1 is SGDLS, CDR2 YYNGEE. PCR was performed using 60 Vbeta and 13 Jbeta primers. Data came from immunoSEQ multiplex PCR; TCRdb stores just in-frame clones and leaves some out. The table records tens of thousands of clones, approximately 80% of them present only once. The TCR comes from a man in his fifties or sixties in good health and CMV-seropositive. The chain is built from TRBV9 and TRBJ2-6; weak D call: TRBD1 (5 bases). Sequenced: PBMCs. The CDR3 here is CASSVDLNRPTGANVLTF. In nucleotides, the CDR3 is TGTGCCAGCAGCGTAGACCTGAACAGGCCAACTGGGGCCAACGTCCTGACTTTC. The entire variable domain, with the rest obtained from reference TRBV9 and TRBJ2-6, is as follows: DSGVTQTPKHLITATGQRVTLRCSPRSGDLSVYWYQQSLDQGLQFLIQYYNGEERAKGNILERFSAQQFPDLHSELNLSSLELGDSALYFCASSVDLNRPTGANVLTFGAGSRLTVL.